A few counts support the clone carrying this TCR beta chain. The antigen is undetermined. With 2 bases removed from V and 2 bases from J, the gap between germline ends came to 18 bases. The CDR3 runs 17 residues. Germline values: CDR1 WNHNN, CDR2 SYGVQD (reference sequence). TCRdb used MiXCR to reprocess the RT-PCR reads, holding one entry per CDR3 protein. The sample lists 550,000 to 600,000 distinct CDR3 sequences, about an eighth occurring once. This entry comes from a study of response to subunit inactivated influenza vaccine. Study-level results: Authors suggested each seasonal influenza vaccination recruits few new T cells.

Sample: PBMCs from blood, taken on the day of vaccination. The TCR originated in a man aged 45-65 years who received an inactivated influenza vaccine. The V and J genes are TRBV10-1 and TRBJ2-5, with D perhaps matching TRBD2 (7 bases). The chain's CDR3 is CASSEGARGLQQETQYF. The CDR3 bases are TGCGCCAGCAGTGAGGGGGCGCGGGGGCTGCAACAAGAGACCCAGTACTTC.